This T cell receptor (beta chain) was captured by sequencing in a study of naive and memory T cell subsets. Separate alpha and beta amplification began at the second PCR step. CDR1 and CDR2 from the germline V gene are DFQATT and SNEGSKA (reference sequence). This CDR3 has 15 amino acids. V lost 0 bases and J 7 bases, leaving 19 bases between the germline ends. This clonotype was recorded a few times. An equimolar mix of two oligonucleotides served as the beta constant-region primer for TRBC1 and TRBC2. TCRdb re-called the UMI-ligation and nested PCR reads through MiXCR, storing one row per CDR3 protein. The sample records 130,000 to 150,000 distinct CDR3 sequences, over 15% being singletons.

This sequence originates from a human donor in good health. The chain recombines TRBV20-1 with TRBJ2-7; D is possibly TRBD1 (6 bases). Sequenced input: naive CD4+ T cells from blood. The DNA of the CDR3 is TGCAGTGCTAGAGATCAGAGGACAGTATCGTTGGAGCAGTACTTC. Amino acid sequence: CSARDQRTVSLEQYF.